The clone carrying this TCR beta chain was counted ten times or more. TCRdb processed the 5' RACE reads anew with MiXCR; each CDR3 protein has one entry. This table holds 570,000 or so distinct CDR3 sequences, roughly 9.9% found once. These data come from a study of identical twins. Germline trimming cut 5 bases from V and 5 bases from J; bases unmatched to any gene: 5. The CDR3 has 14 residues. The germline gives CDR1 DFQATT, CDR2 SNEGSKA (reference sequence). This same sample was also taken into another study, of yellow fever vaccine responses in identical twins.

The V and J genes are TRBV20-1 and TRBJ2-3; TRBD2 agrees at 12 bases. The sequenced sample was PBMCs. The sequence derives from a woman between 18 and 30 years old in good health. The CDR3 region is CSARLAGAVDTQYF. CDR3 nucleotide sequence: TGCAGTGCTCGACTAGCGGGAGCGGTAGATACGCAGTATTTT.